The present T cell receptor beta chain was sequenced within a study of CD8+ T cells in alopecia areata. The wider study: Donor skin was harvested from roughly 6-13-month-old C3H/HeJ mice with spontaneous alopecia and grafted onto approximately 7-11-week-old female C3H/HeJ recipients.

This clone was observed a handful of times. No antigen is known for it. The gene symbols are mouse symbols. The missing CDR3 end, 4 residues past where the read stops, is filled in from the germline J gene. After isolation, RNA underwent reverse transcription to generate cDNA as the sequencing template. Profiling relied on immunoSEQ multiplex PCR, and the TCRdb table lists in-frame clones only, not all of them. Listed here are 290,000 or so clones without any singletons, the top ten holding roughly 1.2%. Whole-study results and caveats: Mice showed clearer TCR sharing than patients did, a gap that was possibly HLA-related. Clonality in lesional scalp, especially alopecia totalis/universalis, exceeded that of normal scalp. Among the cells sequenced in scalp samples are also the resident alphabeta T cells of normal skin.

Combined cutaneous lymph node cells underwent sorting by CD4, CD8alpha, NKG2D, NKG2ACE and additional markers. This CDR3 spans 16 amino acids. V lost 0 bases, J lost 3 bases, and 5 bases stayed unmatched. The germline CDR1 and CDR2 sequences are NSQYPW and LRSPGD (reference sequence). The genes are TRBV1 and TRBJ2-1, with 7 bases identical to TRBD1. The sequence came from a C3H/HeJ mouse with alopecia areata. The strain bears MHC haplotype H2-k. Sequenced input: CD4+ T cells sorted from a lymph node. CDR3 residues: CTCSADLGTVYAEQFF. Partial CDR3 DNA: TGCACCTGCAGTGCAGATCTTGGGACAGTCTATGCT.